A selection of T cell receptor beta chains follows, all from one sample in a study of blood T cell repertoires in COVID-19. Sequenced by immunoSEQ multiplex PCR; TCRdb stores in-frame clones only, minus some. The data contain tens of thousands of clones, 80% to 90% of them singletons. Sequenced material: peripheral blood. Receptors were obtained from a woman aged 55 to 70 with acute or convalescent COVID-19. CDR3s include the opening cysteine and the closing phenylalanine or tryptophan. D genes are given only for firm matches. Rows give clone size only sometimes, using once, few, many, or a class for an expanded clone.

>-|TRBV5-1|TRBJ1-2|few
TGCGCCAGCAGTCTGACCGGGGGTGCCTATGGCTACACCTTC
CASSLTGGAYGYTF
>-|TRBV13|TRBJ2-3|-
TGTGCCAGCAGCTACTTCTCAGATACGCAGTATTTT
CASSYFSDTQYF
>TRBD2|TRBV9|TRBJ2-2|-
TGTGCCAGCAGCGTAGATGGGAGGGGTACCGGGGAGCTGTTTTTT
CASSVDGRGTGELFF
>TRBD1|TRBV27|TRBJ1-2|-
TGTGCCAGCAGTACCCACAGGGGGGGCCTATATGGCTACACCTTC
CASSTHRGGLYGYTF
>-|TRBV6-1|TRBJ2-1|-
TGTGCCAGCAGTGACGCCTCTTTCAGCTCCTACAATGAGCAGTTCTTC
CASSDASFSSYNEQFF
>TRBD2|TRBV3-1/TRBV3-2|TRBJ2-7|-
TGTGCCAGCAGCGCAAGCCCGGGGGTAGCGGGGGCCTACGAGCAGTACTTC
CASSASPGVAGAYEQYF
>TRBD1|TRBV12-3/TRBV12-4|TRBJ2-7|few
TGTGCCAGCAGTCGGGGACAGACCTACGAGCAGTACTTC
CASSRGQTYEQYF
>TRBD1|TRBV6-5|TRBJ2-2|-
TGTGCCAGCAACGCCGGGACAGTCAATTTCGGAGAGCTGTTTTTT
CASNAGTVNFGELFF
>-|TRBV29-1|TRBJ1-1|-
TGCAGCGTTGAAATCCAGGGGCGGAATGAAGCTTTCTTT
CSVEIQGRNEAFF
>TRBD2|TRBV4-1|TRBJ2-1|-
TGCGCCAGCAGCCAAGATGGAGCGGGAGTGGGTTCTGGCAATGAGCAGTTCTTC
CASSQDGAGVGSGNEQFF
>TRBD1|TRBV5-4|TRBJ1-1|-
TGTGCCAGCAGCCCGGACAGGGACACTGAAGCTTTCTTT
CASSPDRDTEAFF
>-|TRBV6-5|TRBJ1-2|-
TGTGCCAGCAGACCTACGGGGGGCCTCTATGGCTACACCTTC
CASRPTGGLYGYTF
>-|TRBV4-2|TRBJ1-5|-
TGTGCCAGCAGCCAAGATCAGGGTCTCACTCAGCCCCAGCATTTT
CASSQDQGLTQPQHF
>TRBD2|TRBV7-8|TRBJ2-7|-
TGTGCCAGCAGTCGTGAGGGAGGGTCCTCCTACGAGCAGTACTTC
CASSREGGSSYEQYF
>-|TRBV6-5|TRBJ1-1|once
TGTGCCAGCAGGGGGAGGGACGAAGCTTTCTTT
CASRGRDEAFF
>-|TRBV5-1|TRBJ2-6|-
TGCGCCAGCAGCTTGTGGGGAGAGGGCTCTGGGGCCAACGTCCTGACTTTC
CASSLWGEGSGANVLTF
>TRBD1|TRBV9|TRBJ1-2|few
TGTGCCAGCAGCGCTACCGGGACAGGGAACGGCTACACCTTC
CASSATGTGNGYTF
>TRBD1|TRBV7-9|TRBJ2-5|once
TGTGCCAGCAGCAAGGGGGCTCGGGAGACCCAGTACTTC
CASSKGARETQYF
>TRBD1|TRBV10-3|TRBJ1-1|once
TGTGCCATCAGTGAGTCAACAGGGGGCACTGAAGCTTTCTTT
CAISESTGGTEAFF
>-|TRBV6-1|TRBJ2-3|-
TGTGCCAGCAGTGAAGCGTACAGACCTGGAGATACGCAGTATTTT
CASSEAYRPGDTQYF
>TRBD1|TRBV6-6|TRBJ1-1|-
TGTGCCAGCAGCCGGGACAGCACGAACACTGAAGCTTTCTTT
CASSRDSTNTEAFF
>-|TRBV14|TRBJ1-1|-
TGTGCCAGCAGCTCTCAGGGGTACACTGAAGCTTTCTTT
CASSSQGYTEAFF
>-|TRBV28|TRBJ2-1|once
TGTGCCAGCAGTTTACGAAACAGGGACAATGAGCAGTTCTTC
CASSLRNRDNEQFF
>-|TRBV6-4|TRBJ2-3|-
TGTGCCAGCAGTGCCGTCCGGGGGTCAGATACGCAGTATTTT
CASSAVRGSDTQYF
>TRBD1|TRBV7-9|TRBJ2-7|few
TGTGCCATCCGGACAGGGAGCTCCTACGAGCAGTACTTC
CAIRTGSSYEQYF
>TRBD1|TRBV5-4|TRBJ2-7|-
TGTGCCAGCAGCTTCTACACAGGGGGCGAGCAGTACTTC
CASSFYTGGEQYF
>-|TRBV28|TRBJ1-6|-
TGTGCCAGCAGTTTAGGGAGGTATAATTCACCCCTCCACTTT
CASSLGRYNSPLHF
>TRBD2|TRBV7-2|TRBJ2-3|-
TGTGCCAGCAGCTTAGACGGCGCCAGCGGGAGGAGTACGCAGTATTTT
CASSLDGASGRSTQYF
>TRBD2|TRBV6-5|TRBJ2-1|-
TGTGCCAGCACCCCCTCGGGGGGGAGTGAGCAGTTCTTC
CASTPSGGSEQFF
>TRBD1|TRBV5-1|TRBJ2-1|-
TGCGCCAGCAGCTTGGGGGGGACAGTCAATGAGCAGTTCTTC
CASSLGGTVNEQFF
>-|TRBV28|TRBJ2-3|-
TGTGCCAGCAGCACTGGCGGCAGAGGACTCACAGATACGCAGTATTTT
CASSTGGRGLTDTQYF
>-|TRBV9|TRBJ1-5|-
TGTGCCAGCAGCGCGCTAGGTAGTCAGCCCCAGCATTTT
CASSALGSQPQHF
>TRBD1|TRBV9|TRBJ1-4|-
TGTGCCAGCAGCCAGACAGGGGGCGCAACTAATGAAAAACTGTTTTTT
CASSQTGGATNEKLFF
>-|TRBV5-1|TRBJ2-3|-
TGCGCCAGCAGCGGTGGCAGGGCCGGCACAGATACGCAGTATTTT
CASSGGRAGTDTQYF
>-|TRBV25-1|TRBJ2-7|-
TGTGCCAGCAGTGGTAACTACGAGCAGTACTTC
CASSGNYEQYF
>TRBD1|TRBV27|TRBJ1-2|-
TGTGCCAGCAGTCCTCGGACAGGCACTAACTATGGCTACACCTTC
CASSPRTGTNYGYTF
>TRBD2|TRBV30|TRBJ2-2|-
TGTGCCTGGAGTGTAGAGGTGGTAGCGGGCGCCACCGGGGAGCTGTTTTTT
CAWSVEVVAGATGELFF
>-|TRBV30|TRBJ2-5|-
TGTGCCTGGAGACAGAACCAAGAGACCCAGTACTTC
CAWRQNQETQYF
>TRBD1|TRBV18|TRBJ1-2|-
TGTGCCAGCTCACGAATAACAGGGGAAGGCTATGGCTACACCTTC
CASSRITGEGYGYTF
>TRBD1|TRBV5-6|TRBJ1-5|-
TGTGCCAGCAGACATCAGGGGGCCGTCAATCAGCCCCAGCATTTT
CASRHQGAVNQPQHF
>-|TRBV12-3/TRBV12-4|TRBJ1-6|-
TGTGCCAGCAGTACAAGTAATTCACCCCTCCACTTT
CASSTSNSPLHF
>TRBD1|TRBV30|TRBJ1-1|-
TGTGCCTGGACTTTTAGGGGGCCCCGATTAGGTTCTGGAGCTTTCTTT
CAWTFRGPRLGSGAFF
>TRBD1|TRBV28|TRBJ2-5|-
TGTGCCAGCAGTTTAGGACAGGCAGGCGAGACCCAGTACTTC
CASSLGQAGETQYF
>-|TRBV2|TRBJ2-1|-
TGTGCCAGCAGCGAAGGGACTCCGAGCCAGACAAACTACAATGAGCAGTTCTTC
CASSEGTPSQTNYNEQFF
>TRBD2|TRBV7-8|TRBJ2-1|-
TGTGCCAGCAGCTTAGGGGGAGGGGATGAGCAGTTCTTC
CASSLGGGDEQFF
>TRBD2|TRBV5-1|TRBJ2-3|-
TGCGCCAGCAGCCATGAGCGGGATGACACAGATACGCAGTATTTT
CASSHERDDTDTQYF
>-|TRBV28|TRBJ2-5|-
TGTGCCAGCAGCACTACGAAGAATAATCGGGAAGAGACCCAGTACTTC
CASSTTKNNREETQYF
>-|TRBV7-8|TRBJ1-1|-
TGTGCCAGCAGCTCAAGCTTTAACATAGCTGCTTTCTTT
CASSSSFNIAAFF
>-|TRBV12-3/TRBV12-4|TRBJ2-1|-
TGTGCCAGCAGTTTATCTGACTCCGCTTCCCCGTTCTTC
CASSLSDSASPFF
>-|TRBV23-1|TRBJ1-4|-
TGCGCCAGCCAAATCCGGGGGGCAGAAGGAGATGAAAAACTGTTTTTT
CASQIRGAEGDEKLFF
>TRBD2|TRBV24-1|TRBJ2-3|-
TGTGCCACCACCCATAGCGGGGGGAAAGATACGCAGTATTTT
CATTHSGGKDTQYF
>-|TRBV24-1|TRBJ2-7|-
TGTGCCACCTCGAGAGGGAGTCAATACGAGCAGTACTTC
CATSRGSQYEQYF
>TRBD2|TRBV24-1|TRBJ2-7|-
TGTGCCACCGGACTAGCGGGATCCTACGAGCAGTACTTC
CATGLAGSYEQYF
>-|TRBV29-1|TRBJ1-5|-
TGCAGCGTTCTAAGCCTCAAATATAGCAATCAGCCCCAGCATTTT
CSVLSLKYSNQPQHF
>TRBD2|TRBV10-3|TRBJ2-5|-
TGTGCCATCAGTGATACTAGCGGGAAGGCCTTTAAAGAGACCCAGTACTTC
CAISDTSGKAFKETQYF
>-|TRBV13|TRBJ2-7|-
TGTGCCAGCAGCTTAGGTACACCCTCCTACGAGCAGTACTTC
CASSLGTPSYEQYF
>TRBD1|TRBV5-1|TRBJ1-1|-
TGCGCCAGCAGCACAAGACAGGGAAGAGGCACTGAAGCTTTCTTT
CASSTRQGRGTEAFF
>TRBD1|TRBV2|TRBJ1-6|-
TGTGCCAGCAGTGAAGAACAGGGGGCATGGTCACCCCTCCACTTT
CASSEEQGAWSPLHF
>-|TRBV27|TRBJ1-5|few
TGTGCCAGCAGTACCATCGGGGTTAGCAATCAGCCCCAGCATTTT
CASSTIGVSNQPQHF